This T cell receptor (beta chain) was captured in a study of cytomegalovirus exposure and HLA in healthy donors. Study as a whole: From HLA-typed donors, an early data release held roughly 89 million unique TCRs. Points from the study as a whole: The study labeled more than 150 TCR beta chains cytomegalovirus-associated. More clonal expansion characterized HLA-associated TCR beta chains than equally common others in a later analysis. A reported reduction in N-insertions relative to the approximately 690-donor mean was seen in an Asian-associated ancestry cluster in a later analysis.

The V gene lost 5 bases and the J gene lost 4 bases, with 14 bases spanning the gap. This CDR3 has 14 residues. In germline, CDR1 is LNHDA, CDR2 SQIVND (reference sequence). PCR amplification relied on 60 Vbeta primers (plus 13 Jbeta primers). The protocol was immunoSEQ multiplex PCR, while the TCRdb copy is restricted to in-frame clones and leaves out a portion. The sample has about 38,000 clones. Points on this clone: The antigen is undetermined.

The rearrangement uses TRBV19 and TRBJ1-2; possible D gene TRBD1, 6 bases. Specimen: PBMCs. The sequence was collected from a man aged 35 to 55 in good health and CMV-seropositive. The CDR3 DNA reads as TGTGCCAGTAGTGTCCCGTTGGACAGCTATGGCTACACCTTC. Protein sequence: CASSVPLDSYGYTF. The full variable domain, completed using reference TRBV19 and TRBJ1-2, is DGGITQSPKYLFRKEGQNVTLSCEQNLNHDAMYWYRQDPGQGLRLIYYSQIVNDFQKGDIAEGYSVSREKKESFPLTVTSAQKNPTAFYLCASSVPLDSYGYTFGSGTRLTVV.